This T cell receptor beta chain was profiled in a study of blood T cells in healthy people across ages. CDR1 MDHEN and CDR2 SYDVKM come from the germline V gene. This CDR3 comprises 12 residues. V lost 8 bases and J lost 3, with 11 bases in between. Sample-barcoded 5' priming and a J-beta primer mix drove a second PCR of roughly 7 to 11 cycles. One entry per CDR3 protein results from TCRdb running MiXCR on the 5' RACE reads. The table has some 1,800,000 distinct CDR3 sequences, 39% seen once; the top ten hold about 23%. What was sequenced was blood. This receptor was taken from a human donor in good health. This chain links TRBV28 with TRBJ2-7, with D possibly being TRBD1 (6 bases). In nucleotides, the CDR3 is TGTGCCAGCTTAGACAGGAGCTACGAGCAGTACTTC. Amino acids: CASLDRSYEQYF.